Sequencing of this TCR beta chain was carried out in a study of sequential checkpoint blockade in melanoma. About the research overall: Patients were randomized 1:1 to nivolumab-then-ipilimumab or ipilimumab-then-nivolumab first-line.

The sample's treatment: randomized to nivolumab then ipilimumab (arm A) or the reverse (arm B). DNA-damaging chemotherapy had not been given to any patient beforehand. From thawed PBMCs, live CD3+CD8+ cells negative for CD19 and CD56 were sorted. Assay: immunoSEQ multiplex PCR; the TCRdb copy retains only in-frame clones and omits some. The sample yields 25,000 to 30,000 clones, approximately 86% seen once. The specimen was CD8+ T cells sorted from blood (inferred from file names), collected from a patient given nivolumab and ipilimumab in sequence. This receptor was obtained from a human donor with melanoma.

The CDR3 DNA reads TGCGCCAGCAGCCACCCGACAGGGACTGAGAATGGCTACACCTTC. This translates into CASSHPTGTENGYTF. The chain combines TRBV4-3 with TRBJ1-2; 7 nucleotides line up with TRBD1. The ends lost 3 bases at V and 6 bases at J; junction bases unmatched: 10. Germline lookup yields CDR1 LGHNA and CDR2 YSLEER. This CDR3 contains 15 residues.